This entry is about one T cell receptor (beta chain). The V gene's germline CDR1 is SEHNR and CDR2 FQNEAQ (reference sequence). The CDR3 sequence is 16 residues long. The V gene lost 1 base and the J gene lost 4 bases, with 11 bases spanning the gap. The authors carried out high-throughput sequencing of TCR beta. They applied it to CD8+ and CD4+ T cells obtained from blood. RNA in amounts of roughly 0.5 to 1 ug was reverse transcribed with random hexamers. An immunoSEQ multiplex PCR amplified TCR beta CDR3 over 54 Vbeta and 13 Jbeta. TCRdb re-called the immunoSEQ multiplex PCR reads with MiXCR, one entry per CDR3 protein. The data contain more than 130,000 distinct CDR3 sequences, approximately 93% of them singletons. These data are taken from a study of CD8 T cells in Susac syndrome.

The receptor was isolated from a human donor in good health. The genes are TRBV7-9 and TRBJ2-6; no clear D. Specimen: CD8+ T cells from PBMCs. The CDR3, as DNA: TGTGCCAGCAGCTTAGTGGCCCGTCCCGGGGCCAACGTCCTGACTTTC. Amino acid sequence: CASSLVARPGANVLTF.